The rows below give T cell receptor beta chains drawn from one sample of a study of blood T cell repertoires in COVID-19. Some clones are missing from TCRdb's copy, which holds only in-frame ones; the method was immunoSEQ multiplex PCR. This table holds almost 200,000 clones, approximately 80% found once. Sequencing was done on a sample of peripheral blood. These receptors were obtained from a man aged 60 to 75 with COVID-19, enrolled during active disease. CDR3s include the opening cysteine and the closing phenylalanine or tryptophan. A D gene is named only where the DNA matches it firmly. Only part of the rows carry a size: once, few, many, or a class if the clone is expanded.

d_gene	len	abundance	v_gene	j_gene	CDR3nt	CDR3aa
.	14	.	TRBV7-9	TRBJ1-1	TGTGCCAGCAGCTTGGCAGGGATGAACACTGAAGCTTTCTTT	CASSLAGMNTEAFF
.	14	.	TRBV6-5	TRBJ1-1	TGTGCCAGCAGTCCCGGGACAATGAGGGGTCGGGCTTTCTTT	CASSPGTMRGRAFF
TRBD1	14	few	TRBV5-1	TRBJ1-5	TGCGCCAGCAGCTCAGGGGGGATAGATCAGCCCCAGCATTTT	CASSSGGIDQPQHF
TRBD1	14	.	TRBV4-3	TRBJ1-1	TGCGCCAGCAGCCAAAGACAGGGGGCAGCTGGCGCTTTCTTT	CASSQRQGAAGAFF
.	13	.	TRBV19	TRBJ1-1	TGTGCCAGTAGTCCCCACAGGAGCACTGAAGCTTTCTTT	CASSPHRSTEAFF
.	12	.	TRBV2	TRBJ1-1	TGTGCCAGCAGTATGCAGGGTCTGGAAGCTTTCTTT	CASSMQGLEAFF
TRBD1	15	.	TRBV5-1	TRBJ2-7	TGCGCCAGCAGTTTCTGGACAGGGACCCCCTACGAGCAGTACTTC	CASSFWTGTPYEQYF
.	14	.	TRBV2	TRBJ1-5	TGTGCCAGCAGTGAAACGGGGTGGAATCAGCCCCAGCATTTT	CASSETGWNQPQHF
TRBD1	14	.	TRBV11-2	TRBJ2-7	TGTGCCAGCAGCCAGGACAGGGGGCCGGGCGAGCAGTACTTC	CASSQDRGPGEQYF
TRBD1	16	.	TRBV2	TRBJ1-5	TGTGCCAGCAGTGCAGGGACAGAATATAGCAATCAGCCCCAGCATTTT	CASSAGTEYSNQPQHF
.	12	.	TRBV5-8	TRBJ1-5	TGTGCCAGCAGCTTCAGGGATCAGCCCCAGCATTTT	CASSFRDQPQHF
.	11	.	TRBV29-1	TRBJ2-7	TGCAGCGTTGAAGTATGGGAGGAGCAGTACTTC	CSVEVWEEQYF
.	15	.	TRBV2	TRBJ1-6	TGTGCCAGCAGGAGCTGGACAGTAAATAATTCACCCCTCCACTTT	CASRSWTVNNSPLHF
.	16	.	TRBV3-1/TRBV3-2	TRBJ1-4	TGTGCCAGCAGCCCAACTACCGCCCCAGCTAATGAAAAACTGTTTTTT	CASSPTTAPANEKLFF
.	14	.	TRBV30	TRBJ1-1	TGTGCCTGGAGTAGGGGCAGGGTGAACACTGAAGCTTTCTTT	CAWSRGRVNTEAFF
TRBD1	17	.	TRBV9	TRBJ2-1	TGTGCCAGCAGCGGGACCCGACAGGGGGCAGGTTACAATGAGCAGTTCTTC	CASSGTRQGAGYNEQFF
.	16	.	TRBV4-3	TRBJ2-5	TGCGCCAGCAGCCAAGATCAGGTTTACGACGGCGAGACCCAGTACTTC	CASSQDQVYDGETQYF
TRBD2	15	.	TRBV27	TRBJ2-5	TGTGCCAGCACCCGGACTAGCGGTAGGGTCGAGACCCAGTACTTC	CASTRTSGRVETQYF
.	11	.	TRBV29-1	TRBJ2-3	TGCAGCGTTGGTGGGCCAGATACGCAGTATTTT	CSVGGPDTQYF
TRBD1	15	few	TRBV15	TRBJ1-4	TGTGCCACCAGCAAACAGGGGGCGTCGGGTGAAAAACTGTTTTTT	CATSKQGASGEKLFF
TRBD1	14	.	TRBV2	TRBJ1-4	TGTGCCAGCAGTGAGGACAGGGTAAATGAAAAACTGTTTTTT	CASSEDRVNEKLFF
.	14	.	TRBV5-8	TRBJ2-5	TGTGCCAGCAGCTTGGGACAGAACCAAGAGACCCAGTACTTC	CASSLGQNQETQYF
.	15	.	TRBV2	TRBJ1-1	TGTGCCAGCAGTGAAGAAGGGGGATTCATAGGGGAAGCTTTCTTT	CASSEEGGFIGEAFF
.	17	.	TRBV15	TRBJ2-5	TGTGCCACCAGCAGAGATTTGAGGGTTCGTGGGCAAGAGACCCAGTACTTC	CATSRDLRVRGQETQYF
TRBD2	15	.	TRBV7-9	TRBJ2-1	TGTGCCAGCAGCTTAGTCCTAGCGGGAGACTCTGAGCAGTTCTTC	CASSLVLAGDSEQFF
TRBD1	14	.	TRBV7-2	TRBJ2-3	TGTGCCAGCAGATCGGACAGGAGCGGCAATACGCAGTATTTT	CASRSDRSGNTQYF
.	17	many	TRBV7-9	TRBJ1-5	TGTGCCAGCAGCTTGTCGGGATCTCTTTATAGCAATCAGCCCCAGCATTTT	CASSLSGSLYSNQPQHF
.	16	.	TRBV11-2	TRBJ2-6	TGTGCCAGCAGCTTAGGTCCTAGCTCTGGGGCCAACGTCCTGACTTTC	CASSLGPSSGANVLTF
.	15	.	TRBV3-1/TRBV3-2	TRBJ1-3	TGTGCCAGCAGGCTTCACAGGGAGCCTGGAAACACCATATATTTT	CASRLHREPGNTIYF
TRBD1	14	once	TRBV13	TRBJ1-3	TGTGCCAGCAGCCGACAGGGGACTGGAAACACCATATATTTT	CASSRQGTGNTIYF
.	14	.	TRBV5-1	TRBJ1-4	TGCGCCAGCAGCCTGGGGCAGAATAATGAAAAACTGTTTTTT	CASSLGQNNEKLFF
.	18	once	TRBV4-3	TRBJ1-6	TGCGCCAGCAGCCAAGATCCCCCCAGGGGTCTTTATAATTCACCCCTCCACTTT	CASSQDPPRGLYNSPLHF
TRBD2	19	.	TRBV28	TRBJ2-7	TGTGCCAGCAGTTTTTGGTTTCGTGCTTCTAGCGGGAGGGCCAATGAGCAGTACTTC	CASSFWFRASSGRANEQYF
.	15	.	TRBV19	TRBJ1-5	TGTGCCAGTAGTATAGATACAGCAAGCAATCAGCCCCAGCATTTT	CASSIDTASNQPQHF
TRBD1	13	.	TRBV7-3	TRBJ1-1	TGTGCCAGCAGCTTAATGGCAGGGGGCCAAGCTTTCTTT	CASSLMAGGQAFF
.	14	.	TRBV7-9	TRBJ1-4	TGTGCCAGCAGCCTGACAGGCGCTAATGAAAAACTGTTTTTT	CASSLTGANEKLFF
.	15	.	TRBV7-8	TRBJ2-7	TGTGCCAGCAGCCCCGCCGGCGGGGCTACCTACGAGCAGTACTTC	CASSPAGGATYEQYF
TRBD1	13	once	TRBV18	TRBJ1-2	TGTGCCAGCTCACCGACAGGGGACTATGGCTACACCTTC	CASSPTGDYGYTF
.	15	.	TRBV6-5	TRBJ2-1	TGTGCCAGCAGTCGCGGTGTAAGCTCCTACAATGAGCAGTTCTTC	CASSRGVSSYNEQFF
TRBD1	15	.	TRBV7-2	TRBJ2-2	TGTGCCAGCACTCCTGGGACAGCCTTGGCCGGGGAGCTGTTTTTT	CASTPGTALAGELFF
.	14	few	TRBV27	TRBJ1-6	TGTGCCAGCAGTTTAGTCAGGGAAGATTCACCCCTCCACTTT	CASSLVREDSPLHF
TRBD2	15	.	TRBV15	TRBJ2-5	TGTGCCACCAGCAGAGGTGGGACTAGCATGGAGACCCAGTACTTC	CATSRGGTSMETQYF
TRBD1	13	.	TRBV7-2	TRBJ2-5	TGTGCCAGCAGCTCCAGGGGGCGGGAGACCCAGTACTTC	CASSSRGRETQYF
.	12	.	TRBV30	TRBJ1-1	TGTGCCTTTACAGTCTTGAACACTGAAGCTTTCTTT	CAFTVLNTEAFF
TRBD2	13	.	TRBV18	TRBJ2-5	TGTGCCAGCTCAGGGGGGGTTCAAGAGACCCAGTACTTC	CASSGGVQETQYF
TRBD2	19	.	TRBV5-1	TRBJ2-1	TGCGCCAGCAGCCGGGAGACTAGCGGGAGGGCCAACCCTTACAATGAGCAGTTCTTC	CASSRETSGRANPYNEQFF
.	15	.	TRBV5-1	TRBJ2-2	TGCGCCAGCAGCACCGGACTGGCATCCACCGGGGAGCTGTTTTTT	CASSTGLASTGELFF
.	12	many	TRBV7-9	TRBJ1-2	TGTGCTTCCAGAGACAGTAACTATGGCTACACCTTC	CASRDSNYGYTF
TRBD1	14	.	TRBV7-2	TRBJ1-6	TGTGCCAGCAGATCTGGCAGGGGGTCACCACCCCTCCACTTT	CASRSGRGSPPLHF
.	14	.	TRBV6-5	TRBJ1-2	TGTGCCAGCAGCCGTCTGGGCCAGGGTTATGGCTACACCTTC	CASSRLGQGYGYTF
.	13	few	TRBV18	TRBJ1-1	TGTGCCAGCTCACCACAGGGGCGGACTGAAGCTTTCTTT	CASSPQGRTEAFF
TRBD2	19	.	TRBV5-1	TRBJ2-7	TGCGCCAGCAGCCCACACAGGACTAGCGGGAGTCGAGACTCCTACGAGCAGTACTTC	CASSPHRTSGSRDSYEQYF
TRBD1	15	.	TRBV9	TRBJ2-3	TGTGCCAGCAGCGAGCAGACAGGGGGCGCAAATACGCAGTATTTT	CASSEQTGGANTQYF
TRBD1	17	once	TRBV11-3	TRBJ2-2	TGTGCCAGCAGCTTTGGACAGGGGGCCGCGAACACCGGGGAGCTGTTTTTT	CASSFGQGAANTGELFF
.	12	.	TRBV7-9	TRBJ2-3	TGTGCCAGCAGCTTGGCCCCGGATACGCAGTATTTT	CASSLAPDTQYF
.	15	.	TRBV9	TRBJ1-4	TGTGCCAGCAGCGTTACACCCACAACTAATGAAAAACTGTTTTTT	CASSVTPTTNEKLFF
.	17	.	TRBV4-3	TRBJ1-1	TGCGCCAGCAGCCAAGCGAGTCAGGGTCTGGGGAACACTGAAGCTTTCTTT	CASSQASQGLGNTEAFF